This T cell receptor (beta chain) was sequenced in a study of T cells in Graves' hyperthyroidism and ophthalmopathy. This clonotype has a count of ten or more. This CDR3 is built from 15 residues. Per germline, CDR1 SGHTA and CDR2 FQGNSA. V shed 5 bases and J 4 bases; nucleotides not matched to a gene: 8. TCR beta CDR3 regions were amplified from RNA transcripts. First-round RT-PCR with HTBI primers amplified the TCR CDR3 region. TCRdb re-analysed the multiplex PCR reads in MiXCR, keeping a single row per CDR3 protein. This sample carries around 600,000 distinct CDR3 sequences, 15% to 18% of them seen once, and the ten largest clones take around 7.3%.

The sequenced material came from blood. The rearrangement joins TRBV7-2 to TRBJ2-5, with 9 bases fitting TRBD2. The receptor was derived from a woman aged 25 to 39 with Graves' hyperthyroidism. In nucleotides, the CDR3 is TGTGCCAGCAGCCCCGGGACTAGCAGGGTAGAGACCCAGTACTTC. Translated: CASSPGTSRVETQYF.